The 24 T cell receptor beta chains presented below share a single source sample, sequenced in a study of monozygotic twins with cystic fibrosis. Assay: immunoSEQ multiplex PCR; the TCRdb copy retains only in-frame clones and omits some. The sample has 14,000 or so clones, 85% to 90% seen once; the top ten hold less than 0.8%. Sequencing used blood. These receptors were collected from a boy between 10 and 17 years old with cystic fibrosis.

The chain recombines TRBV5-1 with TRBJ1-2; D is uncertain. Trimming pared 0 bases from V and 4 bases from J, leaving 13 bases between. CDR1 is SGHRS and CDR2 is YFSETQ in the germline V gene. The CDR3 covers 15 residues. CDR3 loop: CASSLGEGAVYGYTF. The CDR3 DNA reads TGCGCCAGCAGCTTGGGAGAGGGAGCGGTCTATGGCTACACCTTC.

This chain links TRBV5-4 with TRBJ2-6; 11 bases map to TRBD1. Germline trimming cut 4 bases from V and 3 bases from J; bases unmatched to any gene: 6. Germline V gives CDR1 SGHNT, CDR2 YYREEE (reference sequence). The CDR3 is made up of 17 amino acids. For the CDR3, the DNA is TGTGCCAGCAGCGCCCGGACAGGGGGCGGTGGGGCCAACGTCCTGACTTTC. Residues: CASSARTGGGGANVLTF.

This chain links TRBV5-1 with TRBJ1-2, with D possibly TRBD1 on 6 matching bases. The CDR3 contains 15 residues. Germline CDR1 SGHRS, CDR2 YFSETQ. V shed 4 bases and J shed 4 bases, with 17 bases lying between them. This chain's CDR3 is CASSPGATPSYGYTF. Written as DNA, the CDR3 is TGCGCCAGCAGCCCGGGGGCCACTCCCTCCTATGGCTACACCTTC. The variable domain in full, with the rest retrieved from reference TRBV5-1 and TRBJ1-2, is KAGVTQTPRYLIKTRGQQVTLSCSPISGHRSVSWYQQTPGQGLQFLFEYFSETQRNKGNFPGRFSGRQFSNSRSEMNVSTLELGDSALYLCASSPGATPSYGYTFGSGTRLTVV.

The J gene is TRBJ2-1, the V gene TRBV19; 7 bases map to TRBD1. J lost 8 bases, V lost 5 bases, and 9 bases had no gene match. This CDR3 has 14 amino acids. Germline V gives CDR1 LNHDA, CDR2 SQIVND (reference sequence). CDR3 sequence (DNA): TGTGCCAGTAGTGTAGCGAGGGGGCTCTATGAGCAGTTCTTC. Its translation is CASSVARGLYEQFF.

This chain uses TRBV18 with TRBJ2-1, with 11 bases identical to TRBD2. The CDR3 contains 15 residues. Trimming removed 2 bases from V and 7 bases from J; junction bases left unmatched: 4. CDR1 is KGHSH, CDR2 LQKENI, per germline. CDR3 sequence: CASSPFGTSGNEQFF. The CDR3 coding sequence is TGTGCCAGCTCACCATTCGGGACTAGCGGTAATGAGCAGTTCTTC.

This chain joins TRBV18 and TRBJ2-7, with D unclear. Germline CDR1 KGHSH, CDR2 LQKENI. The CDR3 spans 14 residues. V shed 6 bases and J shed 0 bases, with 12 bases lying between them. For the CDR3, the DNA is TGTGCCAGCTCCCCCCCGGGTCCCTCCTACGAGCAGTACTTC. It codes for CASSPPGPSYEQYF.

The chain employs TRBV5-1 and TRBJ2-2; D not certain. This CDR3 comprises 14 residues. Trimming removed 0 bases from V and 15 bases from J, with 18 bases in between. Germline loops: CDR1 SGHRS, CDR2 YFSETQ. For the CDR3, the DNA is TGCGCCAGCAGCTTGGATCCCCCCAACCCGGTGGTGTTTTTT. Translating it yields CASSLDPPNPVVFF. Filled out from reference TRBV5-1 and TRBJ2-2, the complete variable domain reads KAGVTQTPRYLIKTRGQQVTLSCSPISGHRSVSWYQQTPGQGLQFLFEYFSETQRNKGNFPGRFSGRQFSNSRSEMNVSTLELGDSALYLCASSLDPPNPVVFFGEGSRLTVL.

V is TRBV5-6 and J is TRBJ1-6; 8 bases match TRBD1. Germline V gene sequence: CDR1 SGHDT, CDR2 YYEEEE. This CDR3 has 14 residues. V gave up 1 base and J gave up 9 bases; unmatched junction bases: 3. CDR3 sequence reads: CASSLPRGLSPLHF. CDR3 bases: TGTGCCAGCAGCTTGCCCAGGGGGCTTTCACCCCTCCACTTT.

The rearrangement links TRBV19 to TRBJ2-1; D uncertain. The germline gives CDR1 LNHDA, CDR2 SQIVND (reference sequence). V lost 1 base and J lost 10, with 11 bases in between. CDR3 length: 13 residues. In DNA, the CDR3 is TGTGCCAGTAGTATAGCTTTGCCCCGAGAGCAGTTCTTC. Translation gives CASSIALPREQFF.

The chain is built from TRBV4-2 and TRBJ2-3, with D hard to call. V lost 3 bases, J lost 5 bases, and 12 bases lay in between. CDR1 is LGHNA and CDR2 is YNFKEQ in the germline V gene. The CDR3 covers 14 residues. For the CDR3, the DNA is TGTGCCAGCAGCCAGGACCCAGTGGGAGATACGCAGTATTTT. Encoded protein: CASSQDPVGDTQYF.

The gene calls are TRBV2 and TRBJ1-3, with unresolved D. The germline V gene encodes CDR1 SNHLY and CDR2 FYNNEI. This CDR3 comprises 15 residues. Between the trimmed V and J ends, which lost 8 bases and 0 bases, there was a span of 14 bases. CDR3 residues: CASLSGSNSGNTIYF. In DNA, the CDR3 is TGTGCCAGCCTGTCCGGGTCGAACTCTGGAAACACCATATATTTT.

The chain combines TRBV29-1 with TRBJ2-1, with TRBD2 matching over 11 bases. The CDR3 has 14 residues. V dropped 3 bases and J dropped 9; count of bases not matched to a gene: 7. In germline, CDR1 is SQVTM, CDR2 ANQGSEA. This chain's CDR3 is CSVDRLAGFGEQFF. The CDR3 region has the DNA TGCAGCGTTGACCGACTAGCGGGGTTTGGTGAGCAGTTCTTC.

Only one count was recorded for this clone. The chain uses TRBV5-5 and TRBJ1-2; D is unresolved. Germline CDR1 reads SGHKS; CDR2 reads YYEKEE (reference sequence). CDR3 size: 12 residues. V was clipped by 0 bases and J by 4 bases, with 4 bases between them. The CDR3, as DNA: TGTGCCAGCAGCTTGGGAATCTATGGCTACACCTTC. Translating gives CASSLGIYGYTF.

This clone was recorded a few times. The V call is TRBV9, the J call TRBJ2-3; 8 bases match TRBD2. Germline V gene sequence: CDR1 SGDLS, CDR2 YYNGEE. V shed 0 bases, J shed 0 bases, and the junction held 3 bases outside the gene matches. The CDR3 contains 16 residues. CDR3 loop: CASSVASGRSTDTQYF. CDR3 nucleotide sequence: TGTGCCAGCAGCGTAGCTAGCGGGCGTAGCACAGATACGCAGTATTTT.

This chain joins TRBV4-2 and TRBJ2-3; the D gene is possibly TRBD2 (5 bases). CDR3 length: 14 residues. V shed 1 base and J shed 4 bases, with 9 bases lying between them. Germline assignment: CDR1 LGHNA and CDR2 YNFKEQ. DNA for the CDR3: TGTGCCAGCAGCCAAGTAGAGAGGGCAGATACGCAGTATTTT. Protein product: CASSQVERADTQYF.

This rearrangement joins TRBV5-1 to TRBJ2-7; 9 bases align to TRBD1. CDR3 length: 16 amino acids. Looked up from germline, CDR1 is SGHRS and CDR2 is YFSETQ. Trimming took 0 bases from V and 0 from J; bases not matched to a gene: 4. The CDR3 loop is CASSLGGTGYSYEQYF. CDR3 sequence (DNA): TGCGCCAGCAGCTTGGGGGGGACAGGGTACTCCTACGAGCAGTACTTC. Combining the CDR3 with reference TRBV5-1 and TRBJ2-7 gives the whole variable domain KAGVTQTPRYLIKTRGQQVTLSCSPISGHRSVSWYQQTPGQGLQFLFEYFSETQRNKGNFPGRFSGRQFSNSRSEMNVSTLELGDSALYLCASSLGGTGYSYEQYFGPGTRLTVT.

The chain carries TRBV7-9 and TRBJ2-1; 10 nucleotides line up with TRBD2. With 2 bases clipped from V and 6 bases from J, the junction kept 10 bases outside the gene matches. CDR3 length: 17 amino acids. CDR1 is SEHNR, CDR2 FQNEAQ, per germline (reference sequence). Here the CDR3 DNA reads TGTGCCAGCAGCTTACGGGTCCAGAGGACTAGCGGCAATGAGCAGTTCTTC. This codes for CASSLRVQRTSGNEQFF.

J is TRBJ1-2 and V is TRBV6-6, with D possibly matching TRBD1 (6 bases). The CDR3 runs 13 residues. Between the trimmed V and J ends, which lost 2 bases and 2 bases, there was a span of 6 bases. CDR1 MNHNY and CDR2 SVGAGI come from the germline V gene (reference sequence). CDR3 loop: CASSYGTNYGYTF. The CDR3 region has the DNA TGTGCCAGCAGTTACGGGACAAACTATGGCTACACCTTC.

The rearrangement uses TRBV6-1 and TRBJ2-3; no firm D call. The germline V and J ends were trimmed by 10 bases and 2 bases, with 16 bases remaining between them. This CDR3 spans 14 amino acids. Germline V gene data show CDR1 as MNHNS and CDR2 as SASEGT. Here the CDR3 DNA reads TGTGCCACCAAACGCCTAGGAGACACAGATACGCAGTATTTT. Amino acid sequence: CATKRLGDTDTQYF.

The chain carries TRBV28 and TRBJ2-1; 8 nucleotides align to TRBD2. The germline V gene has CDR1 MDHEN and CDR2 SYDVKM. This CDR3 comprises 15 residues. Trimming at V came to 3 bases and at J to 6 bases, leaving 7 bases not matched to a gene. The CDR3 nucleotides are TGTGCCAGCAGTTTCCTAGCGGGTCGGGGCAATGAGCAGTTCTTC. Translating gives CASSFLAGRGNEQFF.

This clone was seen more than once but under ten times. The gene calls are TRBV7-9 and TRBJ2-1, with D unclear. In germline, CDR1 is SEHNR, CDR2 FQNEAQ (reference sequence). Between the trimmed V and J ends, which lost 1 base and 0 bases, there was a span of 13 bases. The length of the CDR3 is 17 residues. The CDR3 sequence is CASSLVLGRNSYNEQFF. The CDR3 bases are TGTGCCAGCAGCTTAGTTCTAGGGCGGAACTCCTACAATGAGCAGTTCTTC.

This chain joins TRBV9 and TRBJ2-2; D unclear. This CDR3 spans 15 amino acids. Germline assignment: CDR1 SGDLS and CDR2 YYNGEE. V shed 0 bases and J shed 6 bases, with 12 bases lying between them. In DNA, the CDR3 is TGTGCCAGCAGCGTAGGACTCTTACCGGCCGGGGAGCTGTTTTTT. It translates to CASSVGLLPAGELFF.

The chain is built from TRBV2 and TRBJ2-7; 8 nucleotides align to TRBD2. V trimming: 3 bases; J trimming: 6 bases; junction bases outside the gene matches: 10. This CDR3 has 15 residues. From germline, CDR1 is SNHLY and CDR2 FYNNEI. CDR3 sequence (DNA): TGTGCCAGCAGTGAGGGTCCCGGGGGGGCGCCCGAGCAGTACTTC. Its protein is CASSEGPGGAPEQYF.

The chain carries TRBV2 and TRBJ1-1; 7 nucleotides match TRBD1. Looked up from germline, CDR1 is SNHLY and CDR2 is FYNNEI. Trimming removed 3 bases from V and 1 base from J; junction bases left unmatched: 5. The CDR3 is made up of 15 amino acids. CDR3 amino acids: CASSEEGQRNTEAFF. In DNA form, the CDR3 reads TGTGCCAGCAGTGAGGAGGGACAGAGGAACACTGAAGCTTTCTTT.